The 26 T cell receptor beta chains listed next were all sequenced from one sample in a study of identical twins. Via MiXCR, TCRdb re-called the 5' RACE reads, giving one row per CDR3 protein. The sample carries under 450,000 distinct CDR3 sequences, around 20% recorded once. Sequencing was done on a sample of naive T cells sorted from blood. Receptor source: a man between 45 and 60 years old in good health.

The table lists this clonotype with many counts. The J gene is TRBJ2-1, the V gene TRBV10-3; the match to TRBD2 covers 13 bases. The V gene end was trimmed by 6 bases and the J gene end by 0 bases; junction bases not matched to a gene: 11. In germline, CDR1 is ENHRY, CDR2 SYGVKD. The CDR3 is made up of 19 amino acids. CDR3 coding DNA: TGTGCCATCAGGATAACAACTAGCGGGGGGGCGGACTCCTACAATGAGCAGTTCTTC. Translated: CAIRITTSGGADSYNEQFF.

The chain combines TRBV12-3 or TRBV12-4 with TRBJ2-1, with a possible D match to TRBD1 (7 bases). The CDR3 has 16 residues. V lost 6 bases and J lost 0, with 15 bases in between. The CDR3 DNA reads as TGTGCCAGCAGAAAGACAGGGACTTACTCCTACAATGAGCAGTTCTTC. This sequence encodes CASRKTGTYSYNEQFF.

This clonotype appeared a few times. The chain recombines TRBV27 with TRBJ1-5; 8 bases align to TRBD1. CDR1 is MNHEY, CDR2 SMNVEV, per germline (reference sequence). V shed 0 bases, J shed 0 bases, and the junction held 7 bases outside the gene matches. CDR3 size: 18 residues. The CDR3, as DNA: TGTGCCAGCAGTTTATCGTGGGGGGGACAGGATAGCAATCAGCCCCAGCATTTT. It encodes CASSLSWGGQDSNQPQHF.

Many counts were recorded for this clonotype. This rearrangement joins TRBV6-6 to TRBJ1-4; D ambiguous. Germline CDR1 reads MNHNY; CDR2 reads SVGAGI (reference sequence). CDR3 size: 13 residues. V was clipped by 11 bases and J by 0 bases, with 10 bases between them. The CDR3 region is CAAAPATNEKLFF. CDR3 coding DNA: TGTGCCGCAGCACCCGCAACTAATGAAAAACTGTTTTTT.

There are many counts of this clonotype. The rearrangement links TRBV5-1 to TRBJ2-7; 9 nucleotides align to TRBD2. CDR3 length: 14 amino acids. Germline assignment: CDR1 SGHRS and CDR2 YFSETQ. The V gene end was trimmed by 4 bases and the J gene end by 5 bases; junction bases not matched to a gene: 7. CDR3 in amino acids: CASSHSAGGHEQYF. The DNA for the CDR3 is TGCGCCAGCAGCCACTCAGCGGGAGGCCACGAGCAGTACTTC. The variable domain in full, completed from reference TRBV5-1 and TRBJ2-7, reads KAGVTQTPRYLIKTRGQQVTLSCSPISGHRSVSWYQQTPGQGLQFLFEYFSETQRNKGNFPGRFSGRQFSNSRSEMNVSTLELGDSALYLCASSHSAGGHEQYFGPGTRLTVT.

This clonotype was picked up a small number of times. V gene TRBV29-1 combines with J gene TRBJ1-2; no definite D call. Germline-derived CDR1 and CDR2 are SQVTM and ANQGSEA. The CDR3 contains 13 residues. Trimming cost V 5 bases and J 8 bases, with 18 bases left between them. DNA for the CDR3: TGCAGCGTTAACGGGCTGGGAGTTGGAGGCTACACCTTC. Amino acid sequence: CSVNGLGVGGYTF.

The rearrangement links TRBV15 to TRBJ1-1; D ambiguous. The CDR3 sequence is 15 residues long. V was cut by 0 bases and J by 5 bases, with 13 bases left in between. Germline CDR1 and CDR2: LNHNV and YYDKDF (reference sequence). The CDR3, as DNA: TGTGCCACCAGCAGAGATCGGCGCAGCCTGACTGAAGCTTTCTTT. Protein sequence: CATSRDRRSLTEAFF.

This clonotype was counted between two and nine times. V is TRBV24-1 and J is TRBJ1-2; a possible D gene is TRBD1 (5 bases). This CDR3 contains 13 residues. Germline-derived CDR1 and CDR2 are KGHDR and SFDVKD. V gave up 7 bases and J gave up 4 bases, with 12 bases separating them. CDR3 region: CATRGTDPYGYTF. CDR3 in DNA: TGTGCCACCAGAGGGACCGATCCCTATGGCTACACCTTC.

The gene calls are TRBV5-1 and TRBJ2-5, with TRBD1 matching over 9 bases. The germline V gene has CDR1 SGHRS and CDR2 YFSETQ. This CDR3 is built from 13 residues. Unmatched junction bases numbered 4, after V lost 4 bases and J lost 6 bases. The CDR3 sequence is CASSPGQGKTQYF. The CDR3 nucleotides read TGCGCCAGCAGCCCCGGACAGGGGAAGACCCAGTACTTC.

Only a few counts were recorded for this clonotype. V usage is TRBV9 and J usage is TRBJ1-1; 8 nucleotides line up with TRBD1. Trimming took 0 bases from V and 0 from J; bases not matched to a gene: 7. Germline V gene data show CDR1 as SGDLS and CDR2 as YYNGEE. The CDR3 runs 17 residues. CDR3 in DNA: TGTGCCAGCAGCGTAGGTGGCAGGGGGCTTTTGAACACTGAAGCTTTCTTT. Its translation is CASSVGGRGLLNTEAFF.

The chain employs TRBV6-2 or TRBV6-3 and TRBJ2-7, with 7 bases identical to TRBD1. This CDR3 is built from 17 residues. J was trimmed by 4 bases and V by 2 bases; bases with no gene match: 14. CDR1 and CDR2 from the germline V gene are MNHEY and SVGEGT. The CDR3 sequence: CASSYRTGDGYLYEQYF. The CDR3 nucleotides read TGTGCCAGCAGTTACAGAACAGGGGACGGGTATCTGTACGAGCAGTACTTC.

This clonotype was counted ten times or more. The chain joins TRBV29-1 to TRBJ1-5; possible D gene TRBD1, 5 bases. V gave up 4 bases and J gave up 7 bases, with 14 bases separating them. The CDR3 is 13 residues long. CDR1 SQVTM and CDR2 ANQGSEA come from the germline V gene. The DNA of the CDR3 is TGCAGCGTTGGGGGGGGGGACGTGCAGCCCCAGCATTTT. Its translation is CSVGGGDVQPQHF.

The table lists this clonotype with many counts. This sequence joins TRBV7-9 and TRBJ1-5; D is unclear. This CDR3 region has 16 residues. Per the germline V gene, CDR1 is SEHNR and CDR2 is FQNEAQ (reference sequence). The V and J ends lost 0 bases and 6 bases respectively, with 15 bases between them. CDR3 amino acids: CASSLAILGSRQPQHF. The CDR3 bases are TGTGCCAGCAGCTTAGCAATTTTAGGGTCTCGTCAGCCCCAGCATTTT. Combining the CDR3 with reference TRBV7-9 and TRBJ1-5 gives the whole variable domain DTGVSQNPRHKITKRGQNVTFRCDPISEHNRLYWYRQTLGQGPEFLTYFQNEAQLEKSRLLSDRFSAERPKGSFSTLEIQRTEQGDSAMYLCASSLAILGSRQPQHFGDGTRLSIL.

The V gene is TRBV6-5, the J gene TRBJ2-5, with 8 bases matching TRBD2. The CDR3 has 18 amino acids. The germline V gene encodes CDR1 MNHEY and CDR2 SVGAGI. J was trimmed by 3 bases and V by 0 bases; bases with no gene match: 12. In DNA form, the CDR3 reads TGTGCCAGCAGTTACTCGAGTAGCGGGGTCGGCAGGAAAGAGACCCAGTACTTC. It codes for CASSYSSSGVGRKETQYF.

This chain connects TRBV4-3 to TRBJ2-1; 9 nucleotides agree with TRBD2. Germline assignment: CDR1 LGHNA and CDR2 YSLEER. The CDR3 is made up of 15 amino acids. The V gene end was trimmed by 4 bases and the J gene end by 6 bases; junction bases not matched to a gene: 7. This CDR3 reads CASSPSGTSRNEQFF. The CDR3 DNA follows: TGCGCCAGCAGCCCCTCTGGGACTAGCCGCAATGAGCAGTTCTTC.

This clonotype was counted many times. V usage is TRBV7-6 and J usage is TRBJ2-1, with 8 positions matching TRBD1. The germline CDR1 and CDR2 sequences are SGHVS and FNYEAQ. The V segment lost 4 bases and the J segment 5 bases; nucleotides outside the gene matches: 1. The CDR3 has 13 residues. This CDR3 reads CASSWTGNNEQFF. CDR3 DNA: TGTGCCAGCAGCTGGACAGGGAACAATGAGCAGTTCTTC.

This clonotype was picked up many times. The chain carries TRBV5-5 and TRBJ1-4; weak D call: TRBD1 (6 bases). V was trimmed by 4 bases and J by 4 bases, leaving 14 bases between them. There are 15 residues in the CDR3. Germline V gene lookup returns CDR1 SGHKS and CDR2 YYEKEE (reference sequence). The CDR3 DNA is TGTGCCAGCAGCCCCCCGGGACAAATTAATGAAAAACTGTTTTTT. This translates into CASSPPGQINEKLFF.

Only a few counts were recorded for this clonotype. The V gene is TRBV29-1, the J gene TRBJ2-1, with 10 bases that match TRBD1. The germline gives CDR1 SQVTM, CDR2 ANQGSEA. This CDR3 has 15 residues. V dropped 0 bases and J dropped 5; count of bases not matched to a gene: 4. CDR3 sequence reads: CSVEDLGTGDNEQFF. The CDR3 coding sequence is TGCAGCGTTGAAGATTTGGGGACAGGGGACAATGAGCAGTTCTTC.

This clonotype was counted only a few times. V usage is TRBV20-1 and J usage is TRBJ2-2, with 9 nucleotides matching TRBD1. The J segment lost 5 bases and the V segment lost 1 base, leaving 8 bases of the junction unmatched. CDR3 length equals 16 residues. CDR1 is DFQATT, CDR2 SNEGSKA, per germline (reference sequence). The CDR3 sequence is CSARGNPGTGTGELFF. The DNA of the CDR3 is TGCAGTGCTAGAGGAAACCCCGGGACAGGGACCGGGGAGCTGTTTTTT.

The sample holds a few counts of this clonotype. The chain uses TRBV5-1 and TRBJ2-1, with 7 bases matching TRBD2. This CDR3 region has 16 residues. The V segment lost 7 bases and the J segment 2 bases; nucleotides outside the gene matches: 12. The germline V gene encodes CDR1 SGHRS and CDR2 YFSETQ. The DNA of the CDR3 is TGCGCCAGCCGACCTTCCGTAGCGGGCCCCTACAATGAGCAGTTCTTC. It codes for CASRPSVAGPYNEQFF.

This clonotype showed up many times. V and J are TRBV27 and TRBJ1-1; 7 nucleotides line up with TRBD1. Germline CDR1 and CDR2: MNHEY and SMNVEV (reference sequence). The trim removed 6 bases at V and 0 bases at J, leaving 4 bases unmatched. The CDR3 extends over 14 amino acids. In DNA, the CDR3 is TGTGCCAGCAGAAAACAGGGGTTGAACACTGAAGCTTTCTTT. Translation gives CASRKQGLNTEAFF.

The chain combines TRBV7-9 with TRBJ2-1; TRBD1 agrees at 8 bases. V shed 4 bases, J shed 1 base, and the junction held 3 bases outside the gene matches. This CDR3 contains 15 residues. The germline CDR1 and CDR2 sequences are SEHNR and FQNEAQ (reference sequence). The CDR3 region has the DNA TGTGCCAGCAGCTCCGGGACAGGATCCTACAATGAGCAGTTCTTC. This sequence encodes CASSSGTGSYNEQFF.

This clonotype was seen many times. The V call is TRBV20-1, the J call TRBJ2-2; perhaps TRBD1 as D (6 bases). Germline lookup yields CDR1 DFQATT and CDR2 SNEGSKA (reference sequence). The CDR3 covers 15 residues. V dropped 3 bases and J dropped 1 base, with 12 bases sitting between them. The CDR3 loop reads CSASDGTQNTGELFF. The DNA for the CDR3 is TGCAGTGCTAGTGACGGGACACAGAACACCGGGGAGCTGTTTTTT.

This clonotype was found a few times. The rearrangement links TRBV10-3 to TRBJ2-3; D gene uncertain. This CDR3 has 16 amino acids. Germline V gene sequence: CDR1 ENHRY, CDR2 SYGVKD. Trimming left V 1 base short and J 0 bases short, with 11 bases between. The CDR3 sequence: CAISEYDKTSTDTQYF. The CDR3 DNA reads TGTGCCATCAGTGAGTACGACAAAACTAGCACAGATACGCAGTATTTT.

This clonotype came up a few times. The chain has TRBV30 and TRBJ2-6; D uncertain. The CDR3 consists of 18 residues. Germline CDR1 and CDR2: GTSNPN and SVGIG (reference sequence). V gave up 4 bases and J gave up 0 bases, with 19 bases separating them. The CDR3 DNA reads as TGTGCCTGGAACACATCGGCAGCCCAATACTCTGGGGCCAACGTCCTGACTTTC. Encoded protein: CAWNTSAAQYSGANVLTF.

Written as DNA, the CDR3 is TGCGCCAGCGGTTCCCGGGACACTCTGACAGATACGCAGTATTTT. This gives the protein CASGSRDTLTDTQYF. The chain carries TRBV5-1 and TRBJ2-3; weak D call: TRBD1 (6 bases). CDR1 is SGHRS and CDR2 is YFSETQ in the germline V gene. V dropped 7 bases and J dropped 3 bases, with 18 bases sitting between them. The CDR3 length is 15 residues. The whole variable domain, filled in from reference TRBV5-1 and TRBJ2-3, reads KAGVTQTPRYLIKTRGQQVTLSCSPISGHRSVSWYQQTPGQGLQFLFEYFSETQRNKGNFPGRFSGRQFSNSRSEMNVSTLELGDSALYLCASGSRDTLTDTQYFGPGTRLTVL.